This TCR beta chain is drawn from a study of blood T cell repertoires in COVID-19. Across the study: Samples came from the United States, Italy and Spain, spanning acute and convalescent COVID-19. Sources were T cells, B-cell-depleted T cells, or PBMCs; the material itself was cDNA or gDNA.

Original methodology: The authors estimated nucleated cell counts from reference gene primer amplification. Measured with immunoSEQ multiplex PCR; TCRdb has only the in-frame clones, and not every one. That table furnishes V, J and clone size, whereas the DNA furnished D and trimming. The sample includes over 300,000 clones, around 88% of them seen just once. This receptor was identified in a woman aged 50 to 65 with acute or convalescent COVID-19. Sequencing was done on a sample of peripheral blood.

The CDR3 DNA is TGCGCCAGCAGTCAAGGGGACAATTATAGCAATCAGCCCCAGCATTTT. Translating it yields CASSQGDNYSNQPQHF. The chain links TRBV23-1 to TRBJ1-5, with D possibly matching TRBD1 (6 bases). TRBV23-1 counts as an open reading frame of uncertain function. The CDR3 is 16 residues long. Trimming took off 2 bases at V and 0 bases at J, with 11 bases between the two ends.